The 6 T cell receptor beta chains in this list originate from one sample, sequenced in a study of CD4 and CD8 cells across lung adenocarcinoma regions. TCRdb re-analysed the PCR reads in MiXCR, keeping a single row per CDR3 protein. The sample holds roughly 25,000 distinct CDR3 sequences, approximately 52% seen once. Sequenced: CD4+ T cells from the center of a lung tumor. These receptors were taken from a male donor with lung adenocarcinoma. The CD4 and CD8 labels of this study may be unreliable.

This clonotype was seen a single time. An end of the junction does not agree with germline; a read error may underlie this. V and J are TRBV27 and TRBJ2-3, with 7 bases fitting TRBD2. The germline gives CDR1 MNHEY, CDR2 SMNVEV (reference sequence). The CDR3 spans 16 residues. The chain's CDR3 is CASGPLSGRAKDTQYF. CDR3 nucleotide sequence: TGTGCCAGCGGTCCACTTAGCGGGCGGGCCAAGGATACGCAGTATTTC.

V usage is TRBV10-3 and J usage is TRBJ2-5; D perhaps matches TRBD1 (6 bases). The assigned J gene may be wrong: the sequence end matches TRBJ2-3 better. Germline CDR1 is ENHRY and CDR2 is SYGVKD. The CDR3 length is 15 residues. The CDR3 region has the DNA TGTGCCGCGGCTCATGGGGGCCGGGACCAAGAGACCCAGTATTTT. This gives the protein CAAAHGGRDQETQYF.

The table lists this clonotype with a count of one. This could be a read error, since a much larger clone is one nucleotide away. The chain links TRBV6-4 to TRBJ2-1; TRBD1 matches 7 bases. CDR1 is MRHNA and CDR2 is SNTAGT in the germline V gene. The J segment lost 13 bases and the V segment lost 8 bases, leaving 14 bases of the junction unmatched. This CDR3 has 13 residues. The CDR3 bases are TGTGCCAGCCTCGACAGGGATAGGGAGACCCAGTTCTTC. Protein product: CASLDRDRETQFF.

This clonotype showed up many times. The chain recombines TRBV6-1 with TRBJ1-6; the D gene is possibly TRBD1 (6 bases). Germline CDR1 is MNHNS and CDR2 is SASEGT. The CDR3 runs 12 residues. V was shortened by 9 bases and J by 7 bases, with 10 bases between the two germline ends. In DNA, the CDR3 is TGTGCCAGTACGGGGGCCAATTCACCCCTCCACTTT. Translating gives CASTGANSPLHF.

CDR3: CASSEGVGRSHNEQYF. CDR3 DNA: TGTGCCAGCAGTGAAGGAGTGGGCAGGAGCCACAATGAGCAGTACTTC. V gene TRBV6-1 combines with J gene TRBJ2-1; D ambiguous. The J call may be in error: the DNA end matches TRBJ2-7 better. The CDR3 spans 16 residues. CDR1 is MNHNS and CDR2 is SASEGT in the germline V gene.

Comment on this clonotype: An end of the junction differs from the germline gene, which may be a read error. V gene TRBV28 combines with J gene TRBJ2-4; 7 nucleotides agree with TRBD1. There are 17 residues in the CDR3. Germline V gives CDR1 MDHEN, CDR2 SYDVKM. CDR3 in DNA: TGTGCCAGGAGTTTGGGAAAGGGGGCGTGTGCCAAAGACATTCAGTACTTC. It specifies CARSLGKGACAKDIQYF.